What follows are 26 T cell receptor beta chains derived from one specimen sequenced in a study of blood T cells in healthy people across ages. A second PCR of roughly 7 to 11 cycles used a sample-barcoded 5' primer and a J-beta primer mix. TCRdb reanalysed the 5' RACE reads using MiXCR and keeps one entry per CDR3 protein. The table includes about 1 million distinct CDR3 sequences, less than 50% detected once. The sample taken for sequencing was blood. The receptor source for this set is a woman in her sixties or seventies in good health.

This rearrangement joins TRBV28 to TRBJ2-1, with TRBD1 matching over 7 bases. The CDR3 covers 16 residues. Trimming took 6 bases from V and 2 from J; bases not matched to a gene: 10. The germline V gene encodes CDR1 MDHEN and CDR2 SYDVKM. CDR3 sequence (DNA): TGTGCCAGCAGGGGTGAGGACAGGCCGCCCTACAATGAGCAGTTCTTC. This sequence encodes CASRGEDRPPYNEQFF.

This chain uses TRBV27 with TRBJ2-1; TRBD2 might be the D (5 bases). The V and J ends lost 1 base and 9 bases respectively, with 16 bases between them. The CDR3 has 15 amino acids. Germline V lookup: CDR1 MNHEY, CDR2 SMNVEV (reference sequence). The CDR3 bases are TGTGCCAGCAGTTTATTTCGGGATAGGTGGGGTGAGCAGTTCTTC. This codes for CASSLFRDRWGEQFF.

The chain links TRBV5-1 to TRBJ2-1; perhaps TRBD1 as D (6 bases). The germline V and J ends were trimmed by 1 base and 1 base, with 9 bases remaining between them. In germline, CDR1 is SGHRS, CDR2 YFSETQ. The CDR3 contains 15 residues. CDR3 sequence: CASSLLGASYNEQFF. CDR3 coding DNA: TGCGCCAGCAGCTTGTTGGGGGCATCCTACAATGAGCAGTTCTTC.

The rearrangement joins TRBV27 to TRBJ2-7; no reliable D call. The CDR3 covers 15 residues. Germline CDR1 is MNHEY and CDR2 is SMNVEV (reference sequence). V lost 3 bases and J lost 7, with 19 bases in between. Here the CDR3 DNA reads TGTGCCAGCAGTTTCTCGGGTTGGAATCTGAATGAGCAGTACTTC. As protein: CASSFSGWNLNEQYF.

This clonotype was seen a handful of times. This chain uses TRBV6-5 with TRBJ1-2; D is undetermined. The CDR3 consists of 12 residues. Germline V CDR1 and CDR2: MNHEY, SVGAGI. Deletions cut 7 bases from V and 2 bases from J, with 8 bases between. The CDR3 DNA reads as TGTGCCAGCACTGACAAGAACTATGGCTACACCTTC. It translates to CASTDKNYGYTF.

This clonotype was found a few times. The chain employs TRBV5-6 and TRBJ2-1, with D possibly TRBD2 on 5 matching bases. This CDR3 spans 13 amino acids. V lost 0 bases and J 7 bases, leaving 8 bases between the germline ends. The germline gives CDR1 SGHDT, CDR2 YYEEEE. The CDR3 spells CASSLVERNEQFF. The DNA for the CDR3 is TGTGCCAGCAGCTTGGTCGAGCGGAATGAGCAGTTCTTC.

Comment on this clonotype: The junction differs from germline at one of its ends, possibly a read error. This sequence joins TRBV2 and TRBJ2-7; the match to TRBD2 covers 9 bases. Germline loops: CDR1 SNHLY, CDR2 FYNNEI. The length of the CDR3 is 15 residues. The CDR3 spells CASSSPGLARNEQYF. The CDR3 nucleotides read TGTGCCAGCAGTTCCCCTGGACTAGCGAGGAACGAACAGTACTTC.

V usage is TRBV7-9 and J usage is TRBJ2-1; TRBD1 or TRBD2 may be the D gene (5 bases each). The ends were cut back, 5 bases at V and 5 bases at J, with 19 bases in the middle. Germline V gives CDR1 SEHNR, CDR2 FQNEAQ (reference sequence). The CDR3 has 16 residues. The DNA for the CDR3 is TGTGCCAGCAGCGCCCTTTCAGGGACGAACAACAATGAGCAGTTCTTC. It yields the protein CASSALSGTNNNEQFF.

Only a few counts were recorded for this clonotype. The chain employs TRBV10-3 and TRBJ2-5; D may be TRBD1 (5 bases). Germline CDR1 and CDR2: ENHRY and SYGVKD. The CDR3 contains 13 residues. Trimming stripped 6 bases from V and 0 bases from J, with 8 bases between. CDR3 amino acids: CAIRDIHQETQYF. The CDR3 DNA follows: TGTGCCATCAGGGACATTCACCAAGAGACCCAGTACTTC.

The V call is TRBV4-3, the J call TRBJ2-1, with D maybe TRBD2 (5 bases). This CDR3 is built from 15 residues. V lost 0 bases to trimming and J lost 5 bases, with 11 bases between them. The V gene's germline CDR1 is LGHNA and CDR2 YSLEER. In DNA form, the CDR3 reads TGCGCCAGCAGCCAAGATGGGAGTAGGAACAATGAGCAGTTCTTC. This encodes CASSQDGSRNNEQFF.

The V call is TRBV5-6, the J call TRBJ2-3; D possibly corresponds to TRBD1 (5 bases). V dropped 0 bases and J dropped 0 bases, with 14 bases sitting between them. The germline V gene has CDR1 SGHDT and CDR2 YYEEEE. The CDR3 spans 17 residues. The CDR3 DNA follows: TGTGCCAGCAGCTTGGAAGGATGGGGCACTAGCACAGATACGCAGTATTTT. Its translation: CASSLEGWGTSTDTQYF.

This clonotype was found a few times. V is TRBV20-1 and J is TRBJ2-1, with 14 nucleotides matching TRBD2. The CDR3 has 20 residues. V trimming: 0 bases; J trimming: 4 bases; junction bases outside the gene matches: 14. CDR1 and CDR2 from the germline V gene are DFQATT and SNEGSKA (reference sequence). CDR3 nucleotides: TGCAGTGCTAGAGATCCCCGACTAGCGGGAGGGATTTTGGATTACAATGAGCAGTTCTTC. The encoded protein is CSARDPRLAGGILDYNEQFF.

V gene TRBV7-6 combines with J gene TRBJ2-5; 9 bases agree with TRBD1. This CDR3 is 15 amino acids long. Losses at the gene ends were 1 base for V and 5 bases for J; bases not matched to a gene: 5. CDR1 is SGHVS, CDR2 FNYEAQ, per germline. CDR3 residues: CASSLEGTGSETQYF. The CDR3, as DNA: TGTGCCAGCAGCTTAGAAGGGACAGGGAGCGAGACCCAGTACTTC.

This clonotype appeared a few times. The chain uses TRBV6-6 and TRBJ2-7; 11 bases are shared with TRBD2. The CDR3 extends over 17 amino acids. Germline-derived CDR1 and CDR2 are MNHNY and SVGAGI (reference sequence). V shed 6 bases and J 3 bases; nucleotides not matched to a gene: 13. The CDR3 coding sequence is TGTGCCAGCAGCCCCCTCCCGGGACTAGCGGAGAACTACGAGCAGTACTTC. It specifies CASSPLPGLAENYEQYF.

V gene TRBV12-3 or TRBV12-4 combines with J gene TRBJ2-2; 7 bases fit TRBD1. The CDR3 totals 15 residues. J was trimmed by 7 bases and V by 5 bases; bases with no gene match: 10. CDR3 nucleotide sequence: TGTGCCAGCAGTAAAGTACAGGGACAGATCGGGGAGCTGTTTTTT. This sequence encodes CASSKVQGQIGELFF.

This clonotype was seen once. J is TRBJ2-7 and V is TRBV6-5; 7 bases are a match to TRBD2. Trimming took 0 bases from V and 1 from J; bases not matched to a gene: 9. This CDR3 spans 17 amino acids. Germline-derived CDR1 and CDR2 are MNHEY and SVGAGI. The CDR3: CASSYSRKRDPSYEQYF. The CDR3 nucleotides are TGTGCCAGCAGTTACTCGCGTAAGCGGGACCCTTCCTACGAGCAGTACTTC.

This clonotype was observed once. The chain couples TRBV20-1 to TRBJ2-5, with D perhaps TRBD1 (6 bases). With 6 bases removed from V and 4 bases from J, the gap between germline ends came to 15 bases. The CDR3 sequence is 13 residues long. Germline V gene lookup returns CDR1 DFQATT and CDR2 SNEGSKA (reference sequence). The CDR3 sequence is CSALPGAGETQYF. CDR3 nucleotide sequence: TGCAGTGCCCTACCAGGGGCGGGAGAGACCCAGTACTTC.

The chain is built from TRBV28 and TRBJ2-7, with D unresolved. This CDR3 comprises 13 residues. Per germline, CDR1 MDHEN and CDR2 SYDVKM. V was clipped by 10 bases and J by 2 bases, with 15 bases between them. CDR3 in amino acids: CATIPTQAYEQYF. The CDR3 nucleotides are TGTGCCACCATACCGACTCAAGCCTACGAGCAGTACTTC.

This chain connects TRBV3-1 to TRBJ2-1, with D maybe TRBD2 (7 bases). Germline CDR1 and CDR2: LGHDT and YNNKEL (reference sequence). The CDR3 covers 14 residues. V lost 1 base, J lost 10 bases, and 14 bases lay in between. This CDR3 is CASSQVAGGGEQFF. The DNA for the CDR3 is TGTGCCAGCAGCCAAGTTGCTGGCGGGGGCGAGCAGTTCTTC.

The chain's CDR3 is CASSYLGGTETQYF. In DNA, the CDR3 is TGTGCCAGCAGTTACCTAGGCGGCACAGAGACCCAGTACTTC. The chain recombines TRBV6-5 with TRBJ2-5; D call uncertain. Trimming shortened V by 2 bases and J by 4 bases, and 11 bases separated the two germline ends. This CDR3 is built from 14 residues. Germline CDR1 MNHEY, CDR2 SVGAGI.

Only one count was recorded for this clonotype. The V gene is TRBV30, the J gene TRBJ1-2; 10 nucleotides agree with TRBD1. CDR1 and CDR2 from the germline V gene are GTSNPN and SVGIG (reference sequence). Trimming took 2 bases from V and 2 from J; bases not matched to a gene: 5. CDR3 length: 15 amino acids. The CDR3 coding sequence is TGTGCCTGGAGTTGGCCGGGACAGGGGAACTATGGCTACACCTTC. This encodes CAWSWPGQGNYGYTF.

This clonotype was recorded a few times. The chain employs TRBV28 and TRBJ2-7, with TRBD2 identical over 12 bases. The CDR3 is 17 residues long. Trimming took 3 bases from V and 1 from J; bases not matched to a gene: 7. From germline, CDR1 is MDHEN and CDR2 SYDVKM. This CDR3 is CASSFDRLAGVSYEQYF. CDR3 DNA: TGTGCCAGCAGTTTTGACCGACTAGCGGGAGTTTCCTACGAGCAGTACTTC.

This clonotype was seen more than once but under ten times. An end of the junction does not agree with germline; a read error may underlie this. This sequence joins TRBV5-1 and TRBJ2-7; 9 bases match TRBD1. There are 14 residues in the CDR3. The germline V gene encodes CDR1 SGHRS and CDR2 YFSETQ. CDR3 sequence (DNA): TGTGCCAGCAGCTTGGACAGGGGTGGGTACGAGCAGTACTTC. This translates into CASSLDRGGYEQYF.

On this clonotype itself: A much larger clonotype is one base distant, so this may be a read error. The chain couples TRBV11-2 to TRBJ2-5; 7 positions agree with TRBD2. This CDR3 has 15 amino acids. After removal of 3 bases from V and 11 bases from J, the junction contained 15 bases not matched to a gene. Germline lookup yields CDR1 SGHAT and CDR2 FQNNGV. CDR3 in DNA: TGTGCCAGCAGCTTTACTAGCGACAACTCCAATGAGCAGTACTTC. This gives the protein CASSFTSDNSNEQYF. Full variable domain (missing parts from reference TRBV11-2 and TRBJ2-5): EAGVAQSPRYKIIEKRQSVAFWCNPISGHATLYWYQQILGQGPKLLIQFQNNGVVDDSQLPKDRFSAERLKGVDSTLKIQPAKLEDSAVYLCASSFTSDNSNEQYFGPGTRLLVL.

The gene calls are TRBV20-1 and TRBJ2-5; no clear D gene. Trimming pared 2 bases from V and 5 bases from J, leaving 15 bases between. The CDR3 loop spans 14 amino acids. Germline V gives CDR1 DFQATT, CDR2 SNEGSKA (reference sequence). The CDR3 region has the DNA TGCAGTGCTAGATCCGGACCCCCCGGGGAGACCCAGTACTTC. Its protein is CSARSGPPGETQYF.

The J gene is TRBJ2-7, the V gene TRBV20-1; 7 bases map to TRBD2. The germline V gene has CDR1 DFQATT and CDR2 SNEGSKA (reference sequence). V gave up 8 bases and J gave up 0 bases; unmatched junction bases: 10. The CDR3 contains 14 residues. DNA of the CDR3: TGCAGTACCAAGCCGGGACTAAGCTCCTACGAGCAGTACTTC. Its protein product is CSTKPGLSSYEQYF.